Presented here are 23 T cell receptor beta chains from one specimen sequenced in a study of patients and donors after allogeneic stem cell transplantation. In TCRdb, the RT-PCR reads were re-called with MiXCR into one record per CDR3 protein. The top ten hold more than 55% of the sample, which has about 90,000 distinct CDR3 sequences, around 48% seen once. Sequencing was done on a sample of blood, either unsorted or a sorted T cell fraction (not recorded which). The receptors derive from a human donor who was either an allogeneic HSCT recipient or a stem cell or donor lymphocyte infusion donor (not recorded which). It is not recorded whose cells these are; they may come from a transplant donor.

The sample holds one count of this clonotype. The CDR3 region has the DNA TGTGCCAGCAGTAGATATGGGAACACTGAAGCTTTCTTT. Translated: CASSRYGNTEAFF. The rearrangement links TRBV12-3 or TRBV12-4 to TRBJ1-1; D uncertain. V lost 5 bases and J lost 1, with 8 bases in between. The CDR3 runs 13 residues.

This clonotype was seen just once. CDR3 residues: CSAREKGGELFF. The CDR3 DNA sequence: TGCAGTGCTAGAGAGAAAGGTGGGGAGCTGTTTTTT. V is TRBV20-1 and J is TRBJ2-2, with unresolved D. The CDR3 consists of 12 residues. Per the germline V gene, CDR1 is DFQATT and CDR2 is SNEGSKA (reference sequence). The germline V and J ends were trimmed by 0 bases and 8 bases, with 7 bases remaining between them.

V gene TRBV7-9 combines with J gene TRBJ2-3, with D unclear. There are 14 residues in the CDR3. V dropped 5 bases and J dropped 2 bases, with 11 bases sitting between them. Germline CDR1 SEHNR, CDR2 FQNEAQ (reference sequence). The CDR3 protein is CASSVNSFTDTQYF. As DNA, the CDR3 is TGTGCCAGCAGCGTCAACTCTTTCACAGATACGCAGTATTTT.

The rearrangement joins TRBV5-1 to TRBJ1-2; D is unclear. Per the germline V gene, CDR1 is SGHRS and CDR2 is YFSETQ. CDR3 length: 12 amino acids. The germline V and J ends were trimmed by 3 bases and 8 bases, with 11 bases remaining between them. This CDR3 reads CASSSYSTGYTF. The DNA of the CDR3 is TGCGCCAGCAGCTCCTACAGTACCGGCTACACCTTC.

The genes are TRBV29-1 and TRBJ1-1; 12 bases line up with TRBD1. Germline CDR1 and CDR2: SQVTM and ANQGSEA. Trimming at V came to 6 bases and at J to 4 bases, leaving 9 bases not matched to a gene. There are 15 residues in the CDR3. The CDR3 spells CSVSGTGGIPTEAFF. In nucleotides, the CDR3 is TGCAGCGTCTCAGGGACAGGGGGCATTCCCACTGAAGCTTTCTTT.

The genes are TRBV6-2 or TRBV6-3 and TRBJ1-2, with TRBD1 matching over 8 bases. Unmatched junction bases numbered 8, after V lost 7 bases and J lost 4 bases. CDR3 length equals 14 residues. Per the germline V gene, CDR1 is MNHEY and CDR2 is SVGEGT. The CDR3 DNA follows: TGTGCCAGCATAACCAAGGACAGGGTCTATGGCTACACCTTC. Translating it yields CASITKDRVYGYTF.

The chain links TRBV6-5 to TRBJ2-1, with 10 bases aligning to TRBD2. Germline V gene lookup returns CDR1 MNHEY and CDR2 SVGAGI. CDR3 size: 16 residues. J lost 9 bases, V lost 2 bases, and 10 bases had no gene match. The CDR3 loop reads CASSYLRAGGPSEQFF. CDR3 bases: TGTGCCAGCAGTTACCTCCGAGCGGGAGGGCCGAGTGAGCAGTTCTTC.

This clonotype has just a few counts. V gene TRBV29-1 combines with J gene TRBJ1-2; no clear D gene. Germline assignment: CDR1 SQVTM and CDR2 ANQGSEA. The germline V and J ends were trimmed by 0 bases and 3 bases, with 5 bases remaining between them. The CDR3 runs 12 residues. The DNA for the CDR3 is TGCAGCGTTGAAGACGCTTACTATGGCTACACCTTC. Translating it yields CSVEDAYYGYTF. The whole variable domain, filled in from reference TRBV29-1 and TRBJ1-2, reads SAVISQKPSRDICQRGTSLTIQCQVDSQVTMMFWYRQQPGQSLTLIATANQGSEATYESGFVIDKFPISRPNLTFSTLTVSNMSPEDSSIYLCSVEDAYYGYTFGSGTRLTVV.

The chain links TRBV7-2 to TRBJ1-6; no definite D call. Looked up from germline, CDR1 is SGHTA and CDR2 is FQGNSA. The CDR3 runs to 16 residues. V dropped 7 bases and J dropped 0 bases, with 13 bases sitting between them. CDR3 DNA: TGTGCCAGCACGCTGACACCGAGCTCCTATAATTCACCCCTCCACTTT. The encoded protein is CASTLTPSSYNSPLHF.

This clonotype was seen a few times. The rearrangement links TRBV5-1 to TRBJ1-1; D might be TRBD1 (6 bases). The CDR3 sequence is 17 residues long. The V gene lost 0 bases and the J gene lost 0 bases, with 15 bases spanning the gap. Germline CDR1 reads SGHRS; CDR2 reads YFSETQ. The CDR3 DNA reads as TGCGCCAGCAGCTTGGAGGGTGGGACACTCATGAACACTGAAGCTTTCTTT. Translation: CASSLEGGTLMNTEAFF.

CDR3 sequence (DNA): TGTGCCAGCAGTTTATTCAGGAGCGGTTTTAATTCACCCCTCCACTTT. Amino acid sequence: CASSLFRSGFNSPLHF. The chain couples TRBV27 to TRBJ1-6, with no clear D. Germline CDR1 reads MNHEY; CDR2 reads SMNVEV (reference sequence). Trimming removed 1 base from V and 6 bases from J, with 13 bases in between. The CDR3 has 16 residues.

This clonotype was observed a few times. The rearrangement links TRBV5-5 to TRBJ1-3, with D unresolved. With 2 bases removed from V and 0 bases from J, the gap between germline ends came to 6 bases. Germline CDR1 SGHKS, CDR2 YYEKEE (reference sequence). This CDR3 contains 14 residues. The CDR3 sequence is CASSFGSSGNTIYF. In DNA form, the CDR3 reads TGTGCCAGCAGCTTCGGGAGCTCTGGAAACACCATATATTTT.

The rearrangement uses TRBV28 and TRBJ1-1; tentative D call: TRBD1 (5 bases). CDR1 and CDR2 from the germline V gene are MDHEN and SYDVKM. This CDR3 is 15 amino acids long. The ends were cut back, 2 bases at V and 4 bases at J, with 14 bases in the middle. The CDR3 sequence is CASSLGAVGGTEAFF. The CDR3 DNA follows: TGTGCCAGCAGTTTAGGGGCGGTTGGAGGCACTGAAGCTTTCTTT.

The gene calls are TRBV28 and TRBJ1-5, with D hard to call. This CDR3 comprises 15 residues. Germline loops: CDR1 MDHEN, CDR2 SYDVKM. The V end lost 1 base, the J end lost 2 bases, and 9 bases lay between the germline ends. CDR3 bases: TGTGCCAGCAGTTTATCCCCCGGGGGCAATCAGCCCCAGCATTTT. Protein product: CASSLSPGGNQPQHF.

In this sample, this clonotype turned up a few times. The chain recombines TRBV5-1 with TRBJ1-4; 8 bases match TRBD1. The CDR3 consists of 14 residues. J lost 5 bases, V lost 3 bases, and 3 bases had no gene match. In germline, CDR1 is SGHRS, CDR2 YFSETQ. CDR3 region: CASSSRQGNEKLFF. The CDR3 coding sequence is TGCGCCAGCAGCTCCCGACAGGGGAATGAAAAACTGTTTTTT.

The rearrangement links TRBV6-5 to TRBJ2-3, with a possible D match to TRBD2 (6 bases). The CDR3 contains 16 residues. Germline CDR1 reads MNHEY; CDR2 reads SVGAGI. Trimming shortened V by 2 bases and J by 0 bases, and 12 bases separated the two germline ends. The CDR3 region is CASSYNGGESTDTQYF. The CDR3 nucleotides read TGTGCCAGCAGTTACAACGGCGGGGAAAGCACAGATACGCAGTATTTT.

The chain combines TRBV7-9 with TRBJ1-5; 7 bases map to TRBD1. CDR3 length: 13 amino acids. The junction had 5 bases not matched to a gene; V was cut back by 5 bases and J by 7 bases. CDR1 SEHNR and CDR2 FQNEAQ come from the germline V gene (reference sequence). CDR3 protein: CASSHGTEQPQHF. DNA of the CDR3: TGTGCCAGCAGCCACGGGACAGAACAGCCCCAGCATTTT.

This clonotype was recorded a few times. This chain uses TRBV13 with TRBJ1-1; no clear D. The V gene lost 1 base and the J gene lost 6 bases, with 15 bases spanning the gap. This CDR3 is 15 amino acids long. Per germline, CDR1 PRHDT and CDR2 FYEKMQ (reference sequence). CDR3 sequence: CASSLELLEDAEAFF. The CDR3 nucleotides read TGTGCCAGCAGCTTAGAGCTTCTTGAGGACGCTGAAGCTTTCTTT.

Only a few counts were recorded for this clonotype. CDR3 region: CASSLSGIGNQPQHF. The CDR3 coding sequence is TGTGCCAGCAGCTTATCCGGGATCGGGAATCAGCCCCAGCATTTT. The chain employs TRBV5-5 and TRBJ1-5; no firm D call. Trimming pared 2 bases from V and 4 bases from J, leaving 13 bases between. The CDR3 length is 15 residues. Germline assignment: CDR1 SGHKS and CDR2 YYEKEE (reference sequence).

The V and J genes are TRBV15 and TRBJ2-3; a possible D gene is TRBD1 (5 bases). CDR3 size: 13 residues. Germline assignment: CDR1 LNHNV and CDR2 YYDKDF (reference sequence). Deletions cut 3 bases from V and 2 bases from J, with 6 bases between. The CDR3 coding sequence is TGTGCCACCAGCAGGGACAACACAGATACGCAGTATTTT. Its protein is CATSRDNTDTQYF.

This clonotype was picked up a small number of times. This sequence joins TRBV6-2 or TRBV6-3 and TRBJ1-1, with D unresolved. CDR3 length: 15 amino acids. Germline V gene sequence: CDR1 MNHEY, CDR2 SVGEGT. V lost 0 bases and J lost 1, with 9 bases in between. The CDR3 reads CASSYSAEQNTEAFF. The CDR3 bases are TGTGCCAGCAGTTACTCGGCGGAACAGAACACTGAAGCTTTCTTT.

This clonotype was counted only a few times. The V call is TRBV7-9, the J call TRBJ1-3; weak D call: TRBD1 (5 bases). In germline, CDR1 is SEHNR, CDR2 FQNEAQ (reference sequence). The CDR3 sequence is 15 residues long. The V end was cut by 8 bases, the J end by 8 bases, with 22 bases between. Here the CDR3 DNA reads TGTGCCAGCTCTTATCGTCGGGACGGAGCGGACACCATATATTTT. It specifies CASSYRRDGADTIYF.

This clonotype was observed a handful of times. The gene calls are TRBV14 and TRBJ1-1, with D maybe TRBD1 (5 bases). Trimming shortened V by 4 bases and J by 7 bases, and 16 bases separated the two germline ends. CDR3 length equals 14 residues. Germline-derived CDR1 and CDR2 are SGHDN and FVKESK. CDR3 in amino acids: CASSRTRQGGEAFF. CDR3 bases: TGTGCCAGCAGCCGCACCCGGCAGGGCGGTGAAGCTTTCTTT.